This T cell receptor (beta chain) stems from a study of CD8 T cells in Susac syndrome. An input of about 0.5 to 1 ug of RNA was subjected to reverse transcription using random hexamers. TCRdb fed the immunoSEQ multiplex PCR reads into MiXCR, producing one record per CDR3 protein. The data show about 150,000 distinct CDR3 sequences, approximately 94% seen once. The germline CDR1 and CDR2 sequences are SGDLS and YYNGEE. Germline trimming cut 4 bases from V and 1 base from J; bases unmatched to any gene: 10. The CDR3 totals 16 residues. V usage is TRBV9 and J usage is TRBJ1-1; 7 bases match TRBD1. The sequencing input was CD4+ T cells from PBMCs. This TCR was recovered from a human donor with Susac syndrome. The CDR3: CASSTSTGDWNTEAFF. In DNA, the CDR3 is TGTGCCAGCAGCACCTCTACAGGGGACTGGAACACTGAAGCTTTCTTT.